This TCR beta chain was recorded in a study of blood T cell repertoires in COVID-19. In the original workflow: Reference gene primer amplification gave nucleated cell count estimates. Sequencing used immunoSEQ multiplex PCR; TCRdb keeps in-frame clones, though not all of them. For V, J and clone size, that table is used; D and trimming come from the DNA. The data show tens of thousands of clones, around four fifths seen once. Germline lookup yields CDR1 SGHAT and CDR2 FQNNGV. Trimming shortened V by 2 bases and J by 4 bases, and 24 bases separated the two germline ends. The CDR3 sequence is 18 residues long.

The chain recombines TRBV11-2 with TRBJ2-7; maybe TRBD2 (6 bases). Sequencing used peripheral blood. The sequence derives from a human donor in a cohort sampled during active COVID-19. The CDR3 region has the DNA TGTGCCAGCAGCTTAAGGGGCGCGGCGGGGAGACACTTATACGAGCAGTACTTC. Encoded protein: CASSLRGAAGRHLYEQYF.